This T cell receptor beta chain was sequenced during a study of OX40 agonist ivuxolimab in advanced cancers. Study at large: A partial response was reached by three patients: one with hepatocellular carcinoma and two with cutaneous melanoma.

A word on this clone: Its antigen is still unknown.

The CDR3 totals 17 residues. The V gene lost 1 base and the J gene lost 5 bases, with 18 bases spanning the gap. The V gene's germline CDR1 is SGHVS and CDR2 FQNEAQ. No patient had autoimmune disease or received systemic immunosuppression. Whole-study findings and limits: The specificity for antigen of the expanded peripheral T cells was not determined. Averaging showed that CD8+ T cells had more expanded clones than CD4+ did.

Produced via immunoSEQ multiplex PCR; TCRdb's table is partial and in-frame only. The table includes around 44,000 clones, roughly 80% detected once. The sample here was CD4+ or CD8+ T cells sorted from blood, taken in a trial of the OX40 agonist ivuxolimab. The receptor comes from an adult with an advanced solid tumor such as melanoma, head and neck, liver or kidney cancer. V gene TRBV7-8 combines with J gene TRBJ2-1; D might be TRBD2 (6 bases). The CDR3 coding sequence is TGTGCCAGCAGCTTAGGCCTTGTGGAGGGGTTACACAATGAGCAGTTCTTC. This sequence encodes CASSLGLVEGLHNEQFF. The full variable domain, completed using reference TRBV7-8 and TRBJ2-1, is GAGVSQSPRYKVAKRGQDVALRCDPISGHVSLFWYQQALGQGPEFLTYFQNEAQLDKSGLPSDRFFAERPEGSVSTLKIQRTQQEDSAVYLCASSLGLVEGLHNEQFFGPGTRLTVL.